There are a few counts of the clone carrying this T cell receptor (beta chain). The germline V gene encodes CDR1 MGHRA and CDR2 YSYEKL. The CDR3 is 15 residues long. V shed 1 base and J 8 bases; nucleotides not matched to a gene: 5. This sample stems from a study of T-cell reconstitution after alpha-beta-depleted transplantation in children. As it was prepared, the TCRbeta library received unique molecular identifiers. Via MiXCR, TCRdb re-called the PCR reads, giving one row per CDR3 protein. In the table there are 900,000 or so distinct CDR3 sequences, 15% to 20% of which are singletons. The starting material was PBMCs, mostly from graft donor cells, obtained 360 days after TCRalphabeta/CD19-depleted stem cell transplant. The rearrangement links TRBV4-1 to TRBJ2-1, with 10 bases that match TRBD2. This sequence was found in a male patient younger than 18 who had a stem cell transplant for acute lymphoblastic leukemia, so the T cells may come from the graft donor. The CDR3 bases are TGCGCCAGCAGCCAAGTGACTAGCGGGCGTGATGAGCAGTTCTTC. It yields the protein CASSQVTSGRDEQFF.